Listed here is a single T cell receptor beta chain. This sample was taken from a study of T cells in Graves' hyperthyroidism and ophthalmopathy. J lost 1 base, V lost 4 bases, and 0 bases had no gene match. In germline, CDR1 is MDHEN, CDR2 SYDVKM. The CDR3 is 15 residues long. Stable Graves' hyperthyroidism meant no ophthalmopathy progression within 18 months. Those patients with uncontrolled infection, other autoimmune disease, pregnancy or lactation were excluded. Amplification of TCR beta CDR3 regions was performed using RNA transcripts as template. A set of HTBI primers served as the primers for a first-round RT-PCR of the TCR CDR3. TCRdb independently ran MiXCR on the multiplex PCR reads; one entry per CDR3 protein. The sample comprises fewer than 110,000 distinct CDR3 sequences, approximately 48% of which are singletons, and roughly 26% rests with the top ten.

This chain connects TRBV28 to TRBJ2-1, with TRBD2 matching over 11 bases. The sequencing sample was made of blood. This clonotype was obtained from a man aged 40-55 years with Graves' hyperthyroidism. The CDR3 spells CASSSSGGSYNEQFF. Written as DNA, the CDR3 is TGTGCCAGCAGTTCTAGCGGGGGGTCCTACAATGAGCAGTTCTTC.